This TCR beta chain was recorded in a study of blood T cells in healthy people across ages. A second about 7 to 11 cycle PCR used barcoded and J-beta primers. TCRdb reprocessed the 5' RACE reads via MiXCR and lists one record per CDR3 protein. Of 1.5 million to 2 million distinct CDR3 sequences in the sample, about 31% were seen once. The CDR3 is 17 amino acids. The V and J ends lost 2 bases and 1 base, in that order; junction bases with no gene match: 8. CDR1 is SGDLS, CDR2 YYNGEE, per germline. This clonotype was picked up a small number of times. The chain employs TRBV9 and TRBJ2-3; TRBD2 matches 9 bases. Sequencing was done on a sample of blood. The clonotype comes from a woman aged 25 to 39 in good health. The chain's CDR3 is CASSVLAGLGGTDTQYF. CDR3 bases: TGTGCCAGCAGCGTTCTAGCGGGACTGGGAGGCACAGATACGCAGTATTTT. Full variable domain (rest looked up from reference TRBV9 and TRBJ2-3): DSGVTQTPKHLITATGQRVTLRCSPRSGDLSVYWYQQSLDQGLQFLIQYYNGEERAKGNILERFSAQQFPDLHSELNLSSLELGDSALYFCASSVLAGLGGTDTQYFGPGTRLTVL.